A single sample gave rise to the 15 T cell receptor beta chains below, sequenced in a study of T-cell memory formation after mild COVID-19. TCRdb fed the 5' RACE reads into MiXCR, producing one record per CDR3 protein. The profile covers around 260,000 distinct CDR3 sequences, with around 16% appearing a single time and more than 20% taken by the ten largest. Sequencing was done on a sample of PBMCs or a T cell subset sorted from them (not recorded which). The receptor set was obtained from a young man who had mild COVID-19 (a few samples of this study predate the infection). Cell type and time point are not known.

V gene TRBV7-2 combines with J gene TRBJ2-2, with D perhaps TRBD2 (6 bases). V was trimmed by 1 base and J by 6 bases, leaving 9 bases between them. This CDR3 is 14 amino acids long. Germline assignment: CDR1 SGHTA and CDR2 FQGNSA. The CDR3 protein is CASSLGGTSGELFF. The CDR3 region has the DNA TGTGCCAGCAGCTTAGGCGGGACCTCCGGGGAGCTGTTTTTT.

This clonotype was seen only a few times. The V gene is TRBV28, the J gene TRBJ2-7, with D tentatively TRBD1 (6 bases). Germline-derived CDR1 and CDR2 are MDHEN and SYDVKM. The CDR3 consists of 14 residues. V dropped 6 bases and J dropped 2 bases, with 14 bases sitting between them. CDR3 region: CASRQTGFPYEQYF. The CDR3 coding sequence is TGTGCCAGCAGACAAACAGGGTTTCCCTACGAGCAGTACTTC.

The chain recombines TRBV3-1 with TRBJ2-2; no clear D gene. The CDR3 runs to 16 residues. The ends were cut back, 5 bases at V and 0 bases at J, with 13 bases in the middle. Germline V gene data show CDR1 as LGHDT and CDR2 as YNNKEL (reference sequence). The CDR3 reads CASSSIGSSNTGELFF. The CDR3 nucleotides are TGTGCCAGCAGCTCTATAGGGTCTTCGAACACCGGGGAGCTGTTTTTT.

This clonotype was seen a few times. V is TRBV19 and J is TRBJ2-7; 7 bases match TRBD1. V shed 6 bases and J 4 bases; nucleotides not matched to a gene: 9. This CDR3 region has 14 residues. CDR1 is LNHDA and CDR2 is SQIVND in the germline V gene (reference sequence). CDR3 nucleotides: TGTGCCAGTAGCCCTCGACAGGGAAGGTACGAGCAGTACTTC. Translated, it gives CASSPRQGRYEQYF.

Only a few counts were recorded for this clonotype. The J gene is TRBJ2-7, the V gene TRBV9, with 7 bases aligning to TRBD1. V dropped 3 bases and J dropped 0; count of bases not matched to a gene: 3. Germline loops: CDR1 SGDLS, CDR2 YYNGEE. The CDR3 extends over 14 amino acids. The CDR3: CASSAGTDSYEQYF. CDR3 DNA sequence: TGTGCCAGCAGCGCAGGGACAGACTCCTACGAGCAGTACTTC.

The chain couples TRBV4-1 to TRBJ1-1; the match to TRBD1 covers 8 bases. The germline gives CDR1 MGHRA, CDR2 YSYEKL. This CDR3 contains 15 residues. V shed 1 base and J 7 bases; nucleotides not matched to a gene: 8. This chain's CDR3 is CASSQVRTGMDEAFF. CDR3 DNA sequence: TGCGCCAGCAGCCAAGTCAGGACAGGGATGGATGAAGCTTTCTTT.

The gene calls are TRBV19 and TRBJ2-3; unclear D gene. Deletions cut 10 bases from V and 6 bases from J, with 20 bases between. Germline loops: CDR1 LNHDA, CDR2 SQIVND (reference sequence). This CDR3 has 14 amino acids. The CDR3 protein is CATSKTSYGDTQYF. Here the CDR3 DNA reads TGTGCCACCTCTAAGACCTCTTACGGGGATACGCAGTATTTT. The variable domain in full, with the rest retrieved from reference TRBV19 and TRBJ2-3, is DGGITQSPKYLFRKEGQNVTLSCEQNLNHDAMYWYRQDPGQGLRLIYYSQIVNDFQKGDIAEGYSVSREKKESFPLTVTSAQKNPTAFYLCATSKTSYGDTQYFGPGTRLTVL.

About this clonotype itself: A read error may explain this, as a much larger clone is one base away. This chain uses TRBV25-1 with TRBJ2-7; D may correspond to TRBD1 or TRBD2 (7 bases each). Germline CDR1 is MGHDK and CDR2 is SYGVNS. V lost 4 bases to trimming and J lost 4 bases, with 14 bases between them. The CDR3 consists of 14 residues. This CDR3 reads CASSGDREGYEQYF. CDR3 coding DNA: TGTGCCAGCAGTGGAGACAGGGAGGGTTACGAGCAGTACTTC.

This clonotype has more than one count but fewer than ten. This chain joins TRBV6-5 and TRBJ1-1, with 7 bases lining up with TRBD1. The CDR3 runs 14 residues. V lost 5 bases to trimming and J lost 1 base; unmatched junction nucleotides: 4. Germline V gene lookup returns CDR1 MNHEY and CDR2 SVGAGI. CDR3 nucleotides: TGTGCCAGCAGTGACAGGGCCCCGAACACTGAAGCTTTCTTT. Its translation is CASSDRAPNTEAFF.

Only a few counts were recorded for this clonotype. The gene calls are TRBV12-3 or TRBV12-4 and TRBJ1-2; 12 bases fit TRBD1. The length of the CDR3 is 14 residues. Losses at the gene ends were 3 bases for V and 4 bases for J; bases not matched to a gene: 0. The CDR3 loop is CASSLGQGAYGYTF. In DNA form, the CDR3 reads TGTGCCAGCAGTTTGGGACAGGGGGCCTATGGCTACACCTTC.

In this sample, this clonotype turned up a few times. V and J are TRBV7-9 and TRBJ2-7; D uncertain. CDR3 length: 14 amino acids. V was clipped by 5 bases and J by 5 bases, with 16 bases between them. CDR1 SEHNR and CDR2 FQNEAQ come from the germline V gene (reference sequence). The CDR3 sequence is CASSPRWSYDEQYF. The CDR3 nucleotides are TGTGCCAGCAGCCCCCGGTGGAGCTACGACGAGCAGTACTTC.

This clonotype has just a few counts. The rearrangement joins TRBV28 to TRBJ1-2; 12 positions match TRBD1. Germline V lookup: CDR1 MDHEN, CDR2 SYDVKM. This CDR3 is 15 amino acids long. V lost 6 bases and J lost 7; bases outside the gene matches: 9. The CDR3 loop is CASSTTGQGASGYTF. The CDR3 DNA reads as TGTGCCAGCAGCACCACGGGACAGGGGGCGAGTGGCTACACCTTC.

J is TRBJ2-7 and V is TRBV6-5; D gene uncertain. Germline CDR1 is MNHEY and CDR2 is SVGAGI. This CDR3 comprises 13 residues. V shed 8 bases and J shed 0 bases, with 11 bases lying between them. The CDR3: CASVSQVSYEQYF. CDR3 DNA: TGTGCCAGCGTCTCTCAGGTCTCCTACGAGCAGTACTTC.

Here the CDR3 reads CASQNFAGELFF. The CDR3 bases are TGTGCCAGCCAGAATTTCGCCGGGGAGCTGTTTTTT. The chain employs TRBV2 and TRBJ2-2; no definite D call. Trimming stripped 8 bases from V and 6 bases from J, with 10 bases between. This CDR3 has 12 residues. In germline, CDR1 is SNHLY, CDR2 FYNNEI.

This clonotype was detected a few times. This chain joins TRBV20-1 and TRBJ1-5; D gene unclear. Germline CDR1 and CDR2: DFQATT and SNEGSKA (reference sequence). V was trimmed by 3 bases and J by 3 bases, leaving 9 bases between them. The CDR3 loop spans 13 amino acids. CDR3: CSASSVANQPQHF. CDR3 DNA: TGCAGTGCTAGTTCGGTAGCCAATCAGCCCCAGCATTTT.